The 20 T cell receptor beta chains below were found in one sample sequenced in a study of cytomegalovirus exposure and HLA in healthy donors. Profiled with immunoSEQ multiplex PCR; TCRdb holds only in-frame clones, not every one. Altogether tens of thousands of clones are present, 85% to 95% being singletons, with the ten largest covering approximately 0.69%. Input material: PBMCs. These receptors all stem from a young woman in good health and CMV-seronegative.

The chain couples TRBV18 to TRBJ2-1, with TRBD2 matching over 9 bases. There are 17 residues in the CDR3. V shed 0 bases and J 10 bases; nucleotides not matched to a gene: 13. Germline CDR1 is KGHSH and CDR2 is LQKENI. The CDR3 coding sequence is TGTGCCAGCTCACCACCTTCTCGGTTTAGCGGGAGTGGAGAGCAGTTCTTC. This codes for CASSPPSRFSGSGEQFF.

The chain joins TRBV7-8 to TRBJ2-4; D may be TRBD1 (5 bases). The V end was cut by 4 bases, the J end by 8 bases, with 18 bases between. Germline CDR1 is SGHVS and CDR2 is FQNEAQ. The CDR3 is 15 amino acids. CDR3 region: CASSYESSGWDIQYF. The CDR3 nucleotides read TGTGCCAGCAGCTACGAGTCGTCAGGGTGGGACATTCAGTACTTC.

This chain uses TRBV28 with TRBJ1-3; TRBD1 matches at 7 bases. This CDR3 spans 16 amino acids. Germline V gene data show CDR1 as MDHEN and CDR2 as SYDVKM. J was trimmed by 4 bases and V by 5 bases; bases with no gene match: 11. The CDR3 DNA sequence: TGTGCCAGCAGTCCACCAACAGGGGAATGGGGAAACACCATATATTTT. It codes for CASSPPTGEWGNTIYF.

The rearrangement links TRBV6-1 to TRBJ2-7; TRBD2 aligns across 12 bases. J lost 6 bases, V lost 4 bases, and 13 bases had no gene match. The CDR3 extends over 17 amino acids. From germline, CDR1 is MNHNS and CDR2 SASEGT. The DNA of the CDR3 is TGTGCCAGCAGTGCCAGGATTACTAGCGGGAGGATAGGCGAGCAGTACTTC. Translation: CASSARITSGRIGEQYF.

J is TRBJ1-2 and V is TRBV28; D is perhaps TRBD1 (6 bases). The V gene lost 7 bases and the J gene lost 6 bases, with 18 bases spanning the gap. This CDR3 is built from 14 residues. Germline V CDR1 and CDR2: MDHEN, SYDVKM. The CDR3: CASTVGGKGDGYTF. The DNA for the CDR3 is TGTGCCAGCACGGTGGGTGGTAAGGGGGATGGCTACACCTTC.

J is TRBJ2-2 and V is TRBV7-2, with 13 bases fitting TRBD2. CDR1 and CDR2 (germline): SGHTA, FQGNSA. The CDR3 covers 16 residues. With 6 bases clipped from V and 6 bases from J, the junction kept 7 bases outside the gene matches. The CDR3 here is CASRRLAGGGAGELFF. For the CDR3, the DNA is TGTGCCAGCAGACGACTAGCGGGGGGCGGGGCCGGGGAGCTGTTTTTT.

V usage is TRBV4-3 and J usage is TRBJ1-1; 8 positions agree with TRBD1. The CDR3 has 16 amino acids. V trimming: 0 bases; J trimming: 1 base; junction bases outside the gene matches: 4. Germline CDR1 reads LGHNA; CDR2 reads YSLEER. The CDR3 DNA sequence: TGCGCCAGCAGCCAAGATCCCCAGGGGGCGAACACTGAAGCTTTCTTT. Protein sequence: CASSQDPQGANTEAFF.

The V gene is TRBV5-1, the J gene TRBJ2-7; D might be TRBD2 (7 bases). The CDR3 extends over 16 amino acids. CDR1 is SGHRS and CDR2 is YFSETQ in the germline V gene. Trimming took off 4 bases at V and 0 bases at J, with 17 bases between the two ends. The CDR3 sequence is CASSPRGGITSYEQYF. CDR3 sequence (DNA): TGCGCCAGCAGCCCAAGGGGGGGGATCACCTCCTACGAGCAGTACTTC.

The V and J genes are TRBV5-1 and TRBJ1-6; 7 bases map to TRBD1. CDR1 is SGHRS and CDR2 is YFSETQ in the germline V gene. J gave up 12 bases and V 7 bases, and 10 bases lay outside the gene matches. This CDR3 contains 13 residues. CDR3 coding DNA: TGCGCCAGCGGTCCGACAGGGTTGGAACCCCTCCACTTT. Protein sequence: CASGPTGLEPLHF. Drawing the rest from reference TRBV5-1 and TRBJ1-6, the complete variable domain is KAGVTQTPRYLIKTRGQQVTLSCSPISGHRSVSWYQQTPGQGLQFLFEYFSETQRNKGNFPGRFSGRQFSNSRSEMNVSTLELGDSALYLCASGPTGLEPLHFGNGTRLTVT.

The chain has TRBV9 and TRBJ2-5; 10 bases are a match to TRBD2. J was trimmed by 5 bases and V by 3 bases; bases with no gene match: 10. Germline CDR1 SGDLS, CDR2 YYNGEE. The CDR3 is made up of 16 amino acids. CDR3 residues: CASSAYAASGGETQYF. CDR3 coding DNA: TGTGCCAGCAGCGCCTACGCGGCTAGCGGGGGTGAGACCCAGTACTTC.

The rearrangement joins TRBV9 to TRBJ2-1, with TRBD1 matching over 11 bases. Losses at the gene ends were 3 bases for V and 6 bases for J; bases not matched to a gene: 5. CDR3 length equals 15 residues. Germline V gene lookup returns CDR1 SGDLS and CDR2 YYNGEE. As DNA, the CDR3 is TGTGCCAGCAGCGCCTCCGGGACAGGGGGCAATGAGCAGTTCTTC. This translates into CASSASGTGGNEQFF.

This clone was seen only once. V and J are TRBV5-6 and TRBJ2-7; the D gene is possibly TRBD2 (5 bases). CDR3 length: 13 amino acids. V lost 4 bases to trimming and J lost 2 bases, with 10 bases between them. The germline gives CDR1 SGHDT, CDR2 YYEEEE. The CDR3 region has the DNA TGTGCCAGCAGCCGGTCGGGGACCTACGAGCAGTACTTC. Translation: CASSRSGTYEQYF.

This clone appeared a single time. V is TRBV5-1 and J is TRBJ2-5; no reliable D call. Germline CDR1 SGHRS, CDR2 YFSETQ. This CDR3 is built from 12 residues. V lost 4 bases, J lost 0 bases, and 4 bases lay in between. The CDR3: CASSQYQETQYF. The CDR3 DNA is TGCGCCAGCAGCCAGTACCAAGAGACCCAGTACTTC.

The chain is built from TRBV9 and TRBJ2-3; 9 bases line up with TRBD2. CDR3 length equals 17 residues. Trimming cost V 0 bases and J 2 bases; bases outside gene matches: 7. Looked up from germline, CDR1 is SGDLS and CDR2 is YYNGEE. The CDR3 DNA reads TGTGCCAGCAGCGTAGCGGGTAGCGGGGGCCACACAGATACGCAGTATTTT. It yields the protein CASSVAGSGGHTDTQYF. The whole variable domain, filled in from reference TRBV9 and TRBJ2-3, reads DSGVTQTPKHLITATGQRVTLRCSPRSGDLSVYWYQQSLDQGLQFLIQYYNGEERAKGNILERFSAQQFPDLHSELNLSSLELGDSALYFCASSVAGSGGHTDTQYFGPGTRLTVL.

The chain combines TRBV7-8 with TRBJ1-4; tentative D call: TRBD1 (5 bases). Germline V CDR1 and CDR2: SGHVS, FQNEAQ. V was clipped by 5 bases and J by 6 bases, with 10 bases between them. CDR3 size: 13 residues. CDR3 loop: CASSIDRDEKLFF. CDR3 nucleotide sequence: TGTGCCAGCAGCATTGACAGAGATGAAAAACTGTTTTTT.

The chain couples TRBV4-1 to TRBJ1-5, with TRBD1 matching over 8 bases. V lost 2 bases and J lost 7; bases outside the gene matches: 7. CDR3 length equals 15 residues. Per germline, CDR1 MGHRA and CDR2 YSYEKL. The CDR3 nucleotides are TGCGCCAGCAGCCAAAATCAGGGGGCTGAGCAGCCCCAGCATTTT. This sequence encodes CASSQNQGAEQPQHF.

The chain joins TRBV11-2 to TRBJ2-7; possible D gene TRBD1, 6 bases. CDR1 and CDR2 (germline): SGHAT, FQNNGV. The CDR3 has 14 residues. Trimming removed 1 base at V and 3 bases at J, with 10 bases between. The CDR3 DNA reads TGTGCCAGCAGCTTAGCCCGCAGGGGCTACGAGCAGTACTTC. It translates to CASSLARRGYEQYF. The variable domain in full, completed from reference TRBV11-2 and TRBJ2-7, reads EAGVAQSPRYKIIEKRQSVAFWCNPISGHATLYWYQQILGQGPKLLIQFQNNGVVDDSQLPKDRFSAERLKGVDSTLKIQPAKLEDSAVYLCASSLARRGYEQYFGPGTRLTVT.

DNA of the CDR3: TGCGCCAGCAGCTTTAAGGACAGGGGGGAGCAGTACTTC. Its translation is CASSFKDRGEQYF. The chain couples TRBV5-1 to TRBJ2-7, with 10 bases that match TRBD1. The V segment lost 2 bases and the J segment 7 bases; nucleotides outside the gene matches: 3. Germline assignment: CDR1 SGHRS and CDR2 YFSETQ. The CDR3 is made up of 13 amino acids.

CDR3 in DNA: TGTGCCAGCAGCTTAGCGAGGACAGGTCAGGCCCTCTATAATTCACCCCTCCACTTT. Its translation is CASSLARTGQALYNSPLHF. This chain uses TRBV7-8 with TRBJ1-6, with 7 bases aligning to TRBD1. The CDR3 runs to 19 residues. Looked up from germline, CDR1 is SGHVS and CDR2 is FQNEAQ. Trimming removed 0 bases from V and 3 bases from J; junction bases left unmatched: 11.

The chain joins TRBV14 to TRBJ2-3; 11 nucleotides agree with TRBD2. V lost 4 bases and J lost 2; bases outside the gene matches: 8. Germline assignment: CDR1 SGHDN and CDR2 FVKESK. This CDR3 region has 17 residues. CDR3 nucleotide sequence: TGTGCCAGCAGCCCGTTTAGCGGGGGGGGTACCACAGATACGCAGTATTTT. Its protein product is CASSPFSGGGTTDTQYF.